One sample yielded the 32 T cell receptor beta chains listed below, sequenced in a study of blood T cell repertoires in COVID-19. The table came from immunoSEQ multiplex PCR; TCRdb's copy has only in-frame clones and leaves some out. Counted here are approximately 300,000 clones, approximately 84% occurring once; the ten biggest clones make up roughly 10%. Sequenced sample: PBMCs or T cells enriched from blood (not recorded which). The receptors derive from a woman aged 18 to 35 who had recovered from COVID-19.

A few counts support this clone. The chain employs TRBV13 and TRBJ1-2; 7 bases map to TRBD1. V lost 2 bases, J lost 2 bases, and 2 bases stayed unmatched. CDR1 and CDR2 (germline): PRHDT, FYEKMQ (reference sequence). There are 14 residues in the CDR3. CDR3 sequence reads: CASSLQGVNYGYTF. The CDR3 nucleotides read TGTGCCAGCAGCTTACAGGGGGTAAACTATGGCTACACCTTC.

The genes are TRBV15 and TRBJ2-6; D uncertain. CDR1 and CDR2 from the germline V gene are LNHNV and YYDKDF (reference sequence). V gave up 0 bases and J gave up 0 bases, with 3 bases separating them. There are 15 residues in the CDR3. The CDR3 here is CATSRDLSGANVLTF. The CDR3 coding sequence is TGTGCCACCAGCAGAGACCTCTCTGGGGCCAACGTCCTGACTTTC.

The rearrangement joins TRBV18 to TRBJ2-7; 9 bases fit TRBD1. The CDR3 runs to 15 residues. Germline CDR1 is KGHSH and CDR2 is LQKENI. V dropped 3 bases and J dropped 0; count of bases not matched to a gene: 3. The CDR3 coding sequence is TGTGCCAGCTCACCCGACAGGGGGATCTCCTACGAGCAGTACTTC. Translated, it gives CASSPDRGISYEQYF.

CDR3 nucleotide sequence: TGTGCCAGCGATCGGGTCATCGGGGTCGTCTATGGCTACACCTTC. Its translation is CASDRVIGVVYGYTF. The chain carries TRBV6-5 and TRBJ1-2; D gene ambiguous. V lost 8 bases to trimming and J lost 4 bases, with 20 bases between them. Germline assignment: CDR1 MNHEY and CDR2 SVGAGI. The CDR3 is 15 residues long.

CDR3 DNA sequence: TGTGCCAGCAGCCCCACCGGGACAGTGGAAACCGGGGAGCTGTTTTTT. Residues: CASSPTGTVETGELFF. The J gene is TRBJ2-2, the V gene TRBV3-1 (or the pseudogene TRBV3-2), with TRBD1 identical over 7 bases. The germline V gene has CDR1 LGHDT and CDR2 YNNKEL (reference sequence). J lost 5 bases, V lost 4 bases, and 10 bases had no gene match. The CDR3 contains 16 residues.

The CDR3 nucleotides read TGTGCCAGCAGCGTAGGTCTGAGCAATCAGCCCCAGCATTTT. This codes for CASSVGLSNQPQHF. This chain connects TRBV9 to TRBJ1-5; D gene uncertain. Trimming took off 0 bases at V and 1 base at J, with 5 bases between the two ends. CDR3 length: 14 residues. Germline CDR1 SGDLS, CDR2 YYNGEE.

The chain couples TRBV7-9 to TRBJ1-1; a possible D gene is TRBD1 (6 bases). This CDR3 has 13 amino acids. Germline V gene sequence: CDR1 SEHNR, CDR2 FQNEAQ (reference sequence). V lost 4 bases, J lost 4 bases, and 10 bases lay in between. CDR3 DNA: TGTGCCAGCAGCTCGGCCAGGGGCACTGAAGCTTTCTTT. Protein product: CASSSARGTEAFF.

The rearrangement joins TRBV7-2 to TRBJ2-3; 7 bases map to TRBD2. The CDR3 covers 16 residues. Trimming at V came to 3 bases and at J to 3 bases, leaving 9 bases not matched to a gene. The V gene's germline CDR1 is SGHTA and CDR2 FQGNSA. The CDR3: CASSFGESSGTDTQYF. Written as DNA, the CDR3 is TGTGCCAGCAGCTTCGGGGAGTCTAGCGGTACAGATACGCAGTATTTT.

The V and J genes are TRBV9 and TRBJ1-4, with D hard to call. Germline-derived CDR1 and CDR2 are SGDLS and YYNGEE. The CDR3 extends over 15 amino acids. Trimming took 0 bases from V and 4 from J, leaving 10 bases between them. CDR3 in amino acids: CASSVGDLLNEKLFF. As DNA, the CDR3 is TGTGCCAGCAGCGTAGGAGATCTACTTAATGAAAAACTGTTTTTT.

This clone was recorded only once. One junction end does not reproduce the germline sequence, and a read error may be involved. The rearrangement joins TRBV4-1 to TRBJ1-1; tentative D call: TRBD1 (6 bases). Germline CDR1 MGHRA, CDR2 YSYEKL. The CDR3 extends over 16 amino acids. CDR3 sequence reads: CASSHRAGDLNTEAFF. CDR3 DNA: TGCGCCAGCAGCCATCGAGCAGGGGATCTGAATACTGAAGCTTTCTTT.

The J gene is TRBJ2-2, the V gene TRBV3-1 (or the pseudogene TRBV3-2), with D maybe TRBD1 (5 bases). This CDR3 has 16 residues. Germline V gene sequence: CDR1 LGHDT, CDR2 YNNKEL (reference sequence). Trimming left V 1 base short and J 4 bases short, with 13 bases between. CDR3 protein: CASSQGQARATGELFF. The CDR3 DNA reads as TGTGCCAGCAGCCAAGGGCAGGCCAGGGCCACCGGGGAGCTGTTTTTT.

In its sample, this clone was seen once. The genes are TRBV5-8 and TRBJ1-4; 7 nucleotides align to TRBD1. This CDR3 comprises 16 residues. Germline V CDR1 and CDR2: SGHTS, YDEGEE. V was clipped by 4 bases and J by 0 bases; unmatched bases: 6. The CDR3 reads CASSVGQRATNEKLFF. CDR3 in DNA: TGTGCCAGCAGCGTGGGACAGCGTGCAACTAATGAAAAACTGTTTTTT.

The rearrangement uses TRBV5-1 and TRBJ2-5, with D perhaps matching TRBD1 (6 bases). The CDR3 is made up of 14 amino acids. Trimming removed 1 base from V and 3 bases from J, with 10 bases in between. The germline V gene has CDR1 SGHRS and CDR2 YFSETQ. CDR3: CASSLLPGEETQYF. CDR3 nucleotides: TGCGCCAGCAGCTTGCTTCCAGGGGAAGAGACCCAGTACTTC.

This chain uses TRBV28 with TRBJ1-6, with TRBD1 matching over 7 bases. Germline V lookup: CDR1 MDHEN, CDR2 SYDVKM. The CDR3 is 15 residues long. V was clipped by 5 bases and J by 4 bases; unmatched bases: 5. The CDR3 DNA follows: TGTGCCAGCAGTCTGGGGACAGATTATAATTCACCCCTCCACTTT. Protein product: CASSLGTDYNSPLHF.

The V call is TRBV5-4, the J call TRBJ2-2; D possibly corresponds to TRBD2 (6 bases). Trimming shortened V by 0 bases and J by 2 bases, and 11 bases separated the two germline ends. The length of the CDR3 is 16 residues. From germline, CDR1 is SGHNT and CDR2 YYREEE (reference sequence). CDR3 sequence (DNA): TGTGCCAGCAGCTTGGTGGGGGGTAGTAACACCGGGGAGCTGTTTTTT. Translation gives CASSLVGGSNTGELFF.

The rearrangement links TRBV3-1 (or the pseudogene TRBV3-2) to TRBJ2-1; 7 bases line up with TRBD1. In germline, CDR1 is LGHDT, CDR2 YNNKEL (reference sequence). The CDR3 is 17 amino acids. V was pared by 1 base and J by 5 bases, with 11 bases of the junction left unmatched. CDR3 protein: CASSQVMIGTANNEQFF. The CDR3 coding sequence is TGTGCCAGCAGCCAAGTGATGATTGGGACAGCTAACAATGAGCAGTTCTTC.

This chain links TRBV4-2 with TRBJ1-2; no clear D. The CDR3 length is 15 residues. Trimming removed 1 base at V and 8 bases at J, with 17 bases between. CDR1 is LGHNA, CDR2 YNFKEQ, per germline. In nucleotides, the CDR3 is TGTGCCAGCAGCCAAGTCTCGGTCACGGCGGGCGGCTACACCTTC. Residues: CASSQVSVTAGGYTF.

This clone has only one observation. The chain links TRBV10-1 to TRBJ1-6, with D unclear. The V end lost 7 bases, the J end lost 7 bases, and 11 bases lay between the germline ends. The V gene's germline CDR1 is WNHNN and CDR2 SYGVQD (reference sequence). The CDR3 covers 13 residues. The DNA of the CDR3 is TGCGCCAGCAATCGGCTGCGGAATTCACCCCTCCACTTT. This translates into CASNRLRNSPLHF.

The CDR3 nucleotides are TGTGCCAGCAGCCGGGACAGGGGGATTTCACCCCTCCACTTT. Its translation: CASSRDRGISPLHF. The genes are TRBV5-6 and TRBJ1-6; 11 positions agree with TRBD1. Germline V gene data show CDR1 as SGHDT and CDR2 as YYEEEE. The CDR3 has 14 amino acids. The junction had 3 bases not matched to a gene; V was cut back by 4 bases and J by 9 bases.

This clone was observed a handful of times. This sequence joins TRBV5-1 and TRBJ1-1; D ambiguous. The CDR3 is made up of 13 amino acids. V was pared by 5 bases and J by 3 bases, with 11 bases between. CDR1 and CDR2 from the germline V gene are SGHRS and YFSETQ. The CDR3 bases are TGCGCCAGCAGGGCCCCCGGGGACACTGAAGCTTTCTTT. Its protein is CASRAPGDTEAFF. The variable domain in full, completed from reference TRBV5-1 and TRBJ1-1, reads KAGVTQTPRYLIKTRGQQVTLSCSPISGHRSVSWYQQTPGQGLQFLFEYFSETQRNKGNFPGRFSGRQFSNSRSEMNVSTLELGDSALYLCASRAPGDTEAFFGQGTRLTVV.

The rearrangement links TRBV5-8 to TRBJ1-1; no definite D call. The V end lost 0 bases, the J end lost 7 bases, and 10 bases lay between the germline ends. Germline V gene lookup returns CDR1 SGHTS and CDR2 YDEGEE. The CDR3 spans 13 residues. In DNA, the CDR3 is TGTGCCAGCAGCTTGGGGTCGGTTAATGAAGCTTTCTTT. Translation gives CASSLGSVNEAFF. The entire variable domain, with the rest obtained from reference TRBV5-8 and TRBJ1-1, is as follows: EAGVTQSPTHLIKTRGQQATLRCSPISGHTSVYWYQQALGLGLQFLLWYDEGEERNRGNFPPRFSGRQFPNYSSELNVNALELEDSALYLCASSLGSVNEAFFGQGTRLTVV.

The V gene is TRBV27, the J gene TRBJ1-5, with 7 bases identical to TRBD1. Germline CDR1 is MNHEY and CDR2 is SMNVEV (reference sequence). J gave up 5 bases and V 2 bases, and 12 bases lay outside the gene matches. CDR3 length: 17 residues. In nucleotides, the CDR3 is TGTGCCAGCAGTTTAACGTCTAGTCGCAGGGGGGATCAGCCCCAGCATTTT. Translating it yields CASSLTSSRRGDQPQHF.

This sequence joins TRBV3-1 (or the pseudogene TRBV3-2) and TRBJ2-5; 8 positions match TRBD2. J gave up 1 base and V 0 bases, and 10 bases lay outside the gene matches. The CDR3 loop spans 18 amino acids. In germline, CDR1 is LGHDT, CDR2 YNNKEL (reference sequence). The CDR3 loop is CASSQDIGTSSPQETQYF. The CDR3 nucleotides are TGTGCCAGCAGCCAAGATATAGGGACTAGTTCCCCCCAAGAGACCCAGTACTTC.

V usage is TRBV4-2 and J usage is TRBJ2-7, with 11 bases identical to TRBD2. Germline V lookup: CDR1 LGHNA, CDR2 YNFKEQ. With V trimmed by 2 bases and J by 6 bases, 12 bases remained unmatched. The CDR3 runs 17 residues. The CDR3 sequence is CASSQTYRLAGPVEQYF. The CDR3 DNA reads as TGTGCCAGCAGCCAAACATACCGACTAGCGGGACCCGTCGAGCAGTACTTC.

The chain links TRBV30 to TRBJ1-1; 7 nucleotides agree with TRBD1. This CDR3 contains 13 residues. J gave up 5 bases and V 0 bases, and 3 bases lay outside the gene matches. CDR1 GTSNPN and CDR2 SVGIG come from the germline V gene (reference sequence). The CDR3 DNA reads as TGTGCCTGGAGTGTTACAGGGGCAACTGAAGCTTTCTTT. Translated, it gives CAWSVTGATEAFF.

V and J are TRBV28 and TRBJ2-7, with D possibly being TRBD2 (6 bases). V was trimmed by 5 bases and J by 4 bases, leaving 15 bases between them. This CDR3 region has 14 residues. Germline V CDR1 and CDR2: MDHEN, SYDVKM. The CDR3 nucleotides are TGTGCCAGCAGTCGGGGGTTGCCACTTTACGAGCAGTACTTC. This translates into CASSRGLPLYEQYF.

The chain links TRBV9 to TRBJ1-2, with 8 bases that match TRBD1. The CDR3 length is 13 residues. From germline, CDR1 is SGDLS and CDR2 YYNGEE. With V trimmed by 5 bases and J by 7 bases, 7 bases remained unmatched. The CDR3 DNA reads as TGTGCCAGCAGTACGCCAGGGGGCCTTGGCTACACCTTC. It translates to CASSTPGGLGYTF.

For this clone: In the same sample, other DNA sequences code for this CDR3. The chain has TRBV10-3 and TRBJ1-5, with D possibly TRBD1 on 5 matching bases. The germline V gene encodes CDR1 ENHRY and CDR2 SYGVKD. Trimming took 0 bases from V and 2 from J, leaving 8 bases between them. This CDR3 is built from 15 residues. The CDR3 nucleotides read TGTGCCATCAGTGAGTCCAGGGATGGCAATCAGCCCCAGCATTTT. The encoded protein is CAISESRDGNQPQHF.

This chain uses TRBV3-1 (or the pseudogene TRBV3-2) with TRBJ1-2, with unresolved D. This CDR3 region has 14 residues. Germline V gives CDR1 LGHDT, CDR2 YNNKEL (reference sequence). V lost 4 bases to trimming and J lost 8 bases, with 17 bases between them. The CDR3: CASSPRFGVLGYTF. The CDR3 DNA sequence: TGTGCCAGCAGCCCCCGGTTCGGGGTTCTCGGCTACACCTTC.

This rearrangement joins TRBV5-1 to TRBJ2-2; a weak D match, TRBD2 (5 bases). This CDR3 spans 16 amino acids. Germline lookup yields CDR1 SGHRS and CDR2 YFSETQ. V lost 0 bases and J lost 5, with 14 bases in between. The DNA of the CDR3 is TGCGCCAGCAGCTTGGGTTGGCTAGCCAAGACCGGGGAGCTGTTTTTT. This codes for CASSLGWLAKTGELFF. The whole variable domain, filled in from reference TRBV5-1 and TRBJ2-2, reads KAGVTQTPRYLIKTRGQQVTLSCSPISGHRSVSWYQQTPGQGLQFLFEYFSETQRNKGNFPGRFSGRQFSNSRSEMNVSTLELGDSALYLCASSLGWLAKTGELFFGEGSRLTVL.

V and J are TRBV19 and TRBJ1-5, with 9 bases matching TRBD1. The trim removed 5 bases at V and 0 bases at J, leaving 11 bases unmatched. Germline lookup yields CDR1 LNHDA and CDR2 SQIVND (reference sequence). The CDR3 covers 18 residues. Here the CDR3 reads CASSLGQGEYGSNQPQHF. The CDR3 DNA reads as TGTGCCAGTAGTTTGGGACAGGGAGAGTACGGTAGCAATCAGCCCCAGCATTTT.

The chain is built from TRBV7-9 and TRBJ2-5; 15 bases map to TRBD2. The length of the CDR3 is 17 residues. CDR1 and CDR2 from the germline V gene are SEHNR and FQNEAQ (reference sequence). The V segment lost 4 bases and the J segment 4 bases; nucleotides outside the gene matches: 7. The CDR3 spells CASSSGLAGGPGETQYF. The DNA of the CDR3 is TGTGCCAGCAGCTCAGGACTAGCGGGAGGGCCGGGAGAGACCCAGTACTTC. Variable domain in full (rest from reference TRBV7-9 and TRBJ2-5): DTGVSQNPRHKITKRGQNVTFRCDPISEHNRLYWYRQTLGQGPEFLTYFQNEAQLEKSRLLSDRFSAERPKGSFSTLEIQRTEQGDSAMYLCASSSGLAGGPGETQYFGPGTRLLVL.